This T cell receptor beta chain came from a study of blood T cell repertoires in COVID-19. The V gene lost 4 bases and the J gene lost 2 bases, with 9 bases spanning the gap. The germline gives CDR1 KGHSH, CDR2 LQKENI. The CDR3 spans 13 residues. Generated by immunoSEQ multiplex PCR, the TCRdb table keeps only in-frame clones and is missing some. The table records some 250,000 clones, around 85% of them present only once. The specimen sequenced was peripheral blood. This chain joins TRBV18 and TRBJ2-7, with a tentative D call TRBD1 (5 bases). This TCR was sampled from a woman under 40 who had recovered from COVID-19. The DNA for the CDR3 is TGTGCCAGCTCACGCACAGGCACCTACGAGCAGTACTTC. Its translation is CASSRTGTYEQYF.